This T cell receptor beta chain was identified in a study of patients and donors after allogeneic stem cell transplantation. This clonotype was found a few times. CDR3 size: 13 residues. Germline V gene lookup returns CDR1 KGHSH and CDR2 LQKENI. The V and J ends lost 3 bases and 8 bases, in that order; junction bases with no gene match: 4. TCRdb itself ran the RT-PCR reads through MiXCR, one entry per CDR3 protein. The sample lists roughly 880,000 distinct CDR3 sequences, about a sixth occurring once. The V gene is TRBV18, the J gene TRBJ2-4, with 7 bases identical to TRBD1. The sequenced sample consisted of blood, either unsorted or a sorted T cell fraction (not recorded which). The receptor was derived from a human donor who was either an allogeneic HSCT recipient or a stem cell or donor lymphocyte infusion donor (not recorded which). It is not recorded whose cells these are; they may come from a transplant donor. CDR3 amino acids: CASSPDRLDIQYF. The DNA of the CDR3 is TGTGCCAGCTCACCGGACAGGCTGGACATTCAGTACTTC.